This T cell receptor (beta chain) originates from a study of cytomegalovirus exposure and HLA in healthy donors. 13 Jbeta primers and 60 Vbeta primers were used for the PCR. Clones were read by immunoSEQ multiplex PCR, and TCRdb kept only the in-frame ones, dropping some. The table records roughly 190,000 clones, just under 80% of them present only once. Note on this clone: Its specificity is unknown.

The CDR3 has 15 residues. Germline V CDR1 and CDR2: SGHVS, FQNEAQ. V was clipped by 4 bases and J by 5 bases; unmatched bases: 9. Study results and limitations: A list of 150 to 200 TCR beta chains associated with cytomegalovirus was given. Available immune exposure information covered CMV serostatus only. An assumption of roughly uniform sequencing depth across donors underlay the presence/absence analyses. Specific recognition of CMV antigens was confirmed in vitro for a few chains (all CMV-associated).

The sample comprised PBMCs. The source of this sequence is a female donor in good health and CMV-seronegative. V gene TRBV7-8 combines with J gene TRBJ1-2, with 8 bases fitting TRBD1. The CDR3 sequence: CASSSRTGQAYGYTF. The DNA for the CDR3 is TGTGCCAGCAGCTCTCGGACAGGGCAAGCGTATGGCTACACCTTC.